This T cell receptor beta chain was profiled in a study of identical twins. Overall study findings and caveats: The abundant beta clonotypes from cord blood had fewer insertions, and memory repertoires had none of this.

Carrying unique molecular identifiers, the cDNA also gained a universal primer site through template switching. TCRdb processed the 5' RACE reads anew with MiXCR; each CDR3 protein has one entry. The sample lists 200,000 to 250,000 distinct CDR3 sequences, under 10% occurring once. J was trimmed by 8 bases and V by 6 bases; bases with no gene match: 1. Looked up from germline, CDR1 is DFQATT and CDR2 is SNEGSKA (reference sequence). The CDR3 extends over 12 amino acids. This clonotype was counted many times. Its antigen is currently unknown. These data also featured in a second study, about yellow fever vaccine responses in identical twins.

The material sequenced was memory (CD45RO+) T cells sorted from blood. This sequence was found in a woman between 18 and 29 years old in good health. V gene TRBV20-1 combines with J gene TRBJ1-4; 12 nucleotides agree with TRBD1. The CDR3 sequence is CSAGTGGEKLFF. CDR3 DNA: TGCAGTGCCGGGACAGGGGGCGAAAAACTGTTTTTT.